This record covers a single T cell receptor (beta chain). This sample was taken from a study of patients and donors after allogeneic stem cell transplantation. CDR3 length: 13 amino acids. Looked up from germline, CDR1 is MNHEY and CDR2 is SVGAGI. V lost 2 bases and J lost 1, with 5 bases in between. Each CDR3 protein is one row after TCRdb ran MiXCR on the RT-PCR reads. Seen here are approximately 60,000 distinct CDR3 sequences, about an eighth observed once, and the top ten hold over 25%. The rearrangement links TRBV6-5 to TRBJ1-1, with unresolved D. This sequence originates from a human donor who was either an allogeneic HSCT recipient or a stem cell or donor lymphocyte infusion donor (not recorded which). It is not recorded whose cells these are; they may come from a transplant donor. The sequencing sample was made of blood, either unsorted or a sorted T cell fraction (not recorded which). This CDR3 reads CASSYTANTEAFF. The CDR3 bases are TGTGCCAGCAGTTACACAGCGAACACTGAAGCTTTCTTT.